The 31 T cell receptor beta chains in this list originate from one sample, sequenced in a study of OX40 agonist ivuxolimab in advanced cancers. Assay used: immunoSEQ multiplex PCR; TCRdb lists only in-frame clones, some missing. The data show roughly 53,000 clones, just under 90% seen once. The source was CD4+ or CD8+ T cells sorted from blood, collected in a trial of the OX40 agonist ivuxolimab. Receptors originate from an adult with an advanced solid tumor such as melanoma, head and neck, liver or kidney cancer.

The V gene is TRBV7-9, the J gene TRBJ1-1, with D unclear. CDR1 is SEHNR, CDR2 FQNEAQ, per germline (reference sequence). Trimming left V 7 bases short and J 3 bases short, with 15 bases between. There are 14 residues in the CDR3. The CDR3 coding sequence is TGTGCCAGCACCTCATCCGGCACTTACACTGAAGCTTTCTTT. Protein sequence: CASTSSGTYTEAFF.

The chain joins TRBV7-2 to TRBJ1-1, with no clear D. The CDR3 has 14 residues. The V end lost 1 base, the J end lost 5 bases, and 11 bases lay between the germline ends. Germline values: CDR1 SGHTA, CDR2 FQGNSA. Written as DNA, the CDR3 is TGTGCCAGCAGCTTAGTTTTAGGAGGAACTGAAGCTTTCTTT. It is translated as CASSLVLGGTEAFF.

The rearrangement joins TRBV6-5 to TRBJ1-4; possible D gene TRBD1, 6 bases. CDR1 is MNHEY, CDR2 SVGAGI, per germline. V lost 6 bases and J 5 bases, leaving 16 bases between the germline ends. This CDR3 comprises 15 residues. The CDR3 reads CASSKGQRSNEKLFF. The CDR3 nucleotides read TGTGCCAGCAGCAAAGGACAGAGAAGCAATGAAAAACTGTTTTTT.

CDR3: CASSSRDRGYEKLFF. DNA of the CDR3: TGTGCCAGCAGCTCCCGGGACAGGGGTTATGAAAAACTGTTTTTT. The chain links TRBV7-9 to TRBJ1-4; TRBD1 matches at 10 bases. V lost 4 bases to trimming and J lost 6 bases; unmatched junction nucleotides: 5. This CDR3 has 15 residues. The germline V gene encodes CDR1 SEHNR and CDR2 FQNEAQ (reference sequence).

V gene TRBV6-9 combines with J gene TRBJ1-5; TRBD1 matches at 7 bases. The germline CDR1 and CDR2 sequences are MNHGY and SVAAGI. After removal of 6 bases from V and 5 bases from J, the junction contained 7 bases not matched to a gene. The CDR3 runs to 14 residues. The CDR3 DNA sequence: TGTGCCAGCAGGTCCCGGGACAGCGATCAGCCCCAGCATTTT. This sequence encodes CASRSRDSDQPQHF.

CDR3 in amino acids: CATSRGQGFWRDTQYF. CDR3 sequence (DNA): TGTGCCACCAGCAGGGGACAGGGGTTTTGGCGGGATACGCAGTATTTT. V and J are TRBV15 and TRBJ2-3; 10 bases fit TRBD1. The V gene end was trimmed by 3 bases and the J gene end by 6 bases; junction bases not matched to a gene: 9. The germline CDR1 and CDR2 sequences are LNHNV and YYDKDF (reference sequence). The CDR3 is made up of 16 amino acids.

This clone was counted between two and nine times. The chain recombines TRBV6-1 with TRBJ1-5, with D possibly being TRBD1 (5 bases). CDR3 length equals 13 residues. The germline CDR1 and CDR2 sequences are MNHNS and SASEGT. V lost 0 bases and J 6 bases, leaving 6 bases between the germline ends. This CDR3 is CASSEAGGQPQHF. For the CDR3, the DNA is TGTGCCAGCAGTGAAGCGGGGGGTCAGCCCCAGCATTTT.

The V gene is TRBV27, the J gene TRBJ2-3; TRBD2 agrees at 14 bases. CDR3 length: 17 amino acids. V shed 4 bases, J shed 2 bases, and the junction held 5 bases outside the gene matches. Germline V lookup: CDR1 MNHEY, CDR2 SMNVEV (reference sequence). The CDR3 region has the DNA TGTGCCAGCAGTTCCCGGACTAGCGGGAGGATCACAGATACGCAGTATTTT. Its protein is CASSSRTSGRITDTQYF.

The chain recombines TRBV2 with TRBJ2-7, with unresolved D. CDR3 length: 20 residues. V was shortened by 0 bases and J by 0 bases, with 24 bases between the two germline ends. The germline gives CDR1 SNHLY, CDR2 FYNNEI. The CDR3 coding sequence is TGTGCCAGCAGTGAAGCTTCACCGAACCGAAACATAAGGAGCTCCTACGAGCAGTACTTC. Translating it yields CASSEASPNRNIRSSYEQYF.

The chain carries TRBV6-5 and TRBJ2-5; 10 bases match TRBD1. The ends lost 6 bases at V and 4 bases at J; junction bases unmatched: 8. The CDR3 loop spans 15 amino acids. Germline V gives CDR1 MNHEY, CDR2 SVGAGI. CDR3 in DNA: TGTGCCAGCAGACCCCCCCGGACAGGGGGAGAGACCCAGTACTTC. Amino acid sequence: CASRPPRTGGETQYF.

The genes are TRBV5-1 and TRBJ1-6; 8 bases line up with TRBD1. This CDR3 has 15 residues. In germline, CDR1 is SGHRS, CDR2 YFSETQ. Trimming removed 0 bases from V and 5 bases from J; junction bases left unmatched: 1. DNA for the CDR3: TGCGCCAGCAGCTTGGAACAGGGGGATAATTCACCCCTCCACTTT. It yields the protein CASSLEQGDNSPLHF.

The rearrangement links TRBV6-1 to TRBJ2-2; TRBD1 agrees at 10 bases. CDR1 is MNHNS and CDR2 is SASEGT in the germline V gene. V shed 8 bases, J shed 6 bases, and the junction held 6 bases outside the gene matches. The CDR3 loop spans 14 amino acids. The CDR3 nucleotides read TGTGCCAGCGGATGGACAGGGGGGCCCGGGGAGCTGTTTTTT. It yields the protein CASGWTGGPGELFF.

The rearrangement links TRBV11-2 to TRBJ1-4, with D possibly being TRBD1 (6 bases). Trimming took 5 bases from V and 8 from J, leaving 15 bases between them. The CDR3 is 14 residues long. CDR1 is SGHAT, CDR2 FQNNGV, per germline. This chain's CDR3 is CASSHRVVGEKLFF. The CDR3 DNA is TGTGCCAGCAGCCACAGGGTAGTGGGGGAAAAACTGTTTTTT.

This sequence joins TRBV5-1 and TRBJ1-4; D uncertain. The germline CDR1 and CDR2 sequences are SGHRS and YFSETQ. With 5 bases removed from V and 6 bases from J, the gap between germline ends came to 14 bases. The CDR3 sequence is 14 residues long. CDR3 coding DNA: TGCGCCAGCAGGCCTTCCAATCTGCATGAAAAACTGTTTTTT. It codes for CASRPSNLHEKLFF.

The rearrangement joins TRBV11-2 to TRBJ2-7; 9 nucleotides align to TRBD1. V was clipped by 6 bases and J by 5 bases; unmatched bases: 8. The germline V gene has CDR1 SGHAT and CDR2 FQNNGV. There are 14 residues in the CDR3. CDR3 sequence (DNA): TGTGCCAGCAGTCCCCGGGACAGGGCCCACGAGCAGTACTTC. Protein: CASSPRDRAHEQYF. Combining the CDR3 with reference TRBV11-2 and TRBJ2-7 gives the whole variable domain EAGVAQSPRYKIIEKRQSVAFWCNPISGHATLYWYQQILGQGPKLLIQFQNNGVVDDSQLPKDRFSAERLKGVDSTLKIQPAKLEDSAVYLCASSPRDRAHEQYFGPGTRLTVT.

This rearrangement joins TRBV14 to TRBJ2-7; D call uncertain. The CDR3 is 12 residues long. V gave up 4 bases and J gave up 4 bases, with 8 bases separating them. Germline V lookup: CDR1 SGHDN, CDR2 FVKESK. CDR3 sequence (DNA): TGTGCCAGCAGCCGAGAAGAGTACGAGCAGTACTTC. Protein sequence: CASSREEYEQYF.

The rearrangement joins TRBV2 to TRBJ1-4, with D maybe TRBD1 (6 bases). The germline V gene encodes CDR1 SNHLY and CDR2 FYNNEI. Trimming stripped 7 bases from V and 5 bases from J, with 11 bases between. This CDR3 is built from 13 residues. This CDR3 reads CASKTGPNEKLFF. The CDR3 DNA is TGTGCCAGCAAGACAGGCCCCAATGAAAAACTGTTTTTT.

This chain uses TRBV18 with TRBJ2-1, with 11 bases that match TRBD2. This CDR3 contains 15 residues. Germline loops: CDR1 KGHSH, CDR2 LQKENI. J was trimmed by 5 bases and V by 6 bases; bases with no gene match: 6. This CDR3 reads CASSPAGLADNEQFF. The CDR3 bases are TGTGCCAGCTCCCCTGCGGGACTAGCGGACAATGAGCAGTTCTTC.

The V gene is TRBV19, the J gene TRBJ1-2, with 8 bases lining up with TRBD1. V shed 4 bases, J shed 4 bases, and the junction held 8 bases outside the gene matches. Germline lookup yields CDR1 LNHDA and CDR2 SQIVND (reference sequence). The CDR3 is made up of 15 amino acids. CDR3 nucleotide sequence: TGTGCCAGTAGTACCGGGACAGGAGCGATCTATGGCTACACCTTC. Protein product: CASSTGTGAIYGYTF.

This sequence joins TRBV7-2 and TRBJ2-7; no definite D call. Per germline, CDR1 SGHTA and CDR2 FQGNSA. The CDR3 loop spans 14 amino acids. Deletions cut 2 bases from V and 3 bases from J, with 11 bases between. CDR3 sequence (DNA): TGTGCCAGCAGCTTACCCAAGAAGAGCTACGAGCAGTACTTC. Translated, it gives CASSLPKKSYEQYF.

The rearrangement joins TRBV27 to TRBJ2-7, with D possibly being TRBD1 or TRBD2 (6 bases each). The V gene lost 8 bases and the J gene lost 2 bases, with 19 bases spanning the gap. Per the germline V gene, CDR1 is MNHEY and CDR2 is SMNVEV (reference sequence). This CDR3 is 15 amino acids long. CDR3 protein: CASREGGLSPYEQYF. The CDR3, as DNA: TGTGCCAGCCGAGAGGGGGGACTGTCCCCCTACGAGCAGTACTTC.

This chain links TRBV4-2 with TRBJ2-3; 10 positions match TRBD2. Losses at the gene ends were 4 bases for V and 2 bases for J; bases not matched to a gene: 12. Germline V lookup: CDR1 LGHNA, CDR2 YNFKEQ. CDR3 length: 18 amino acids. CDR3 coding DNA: TGTGCCAGCAGCCGCGGCCTTAGCGGGAGGACGACCACAGATACGCAGTATTTT. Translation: CASSRGLSGRTTTDTQYF.

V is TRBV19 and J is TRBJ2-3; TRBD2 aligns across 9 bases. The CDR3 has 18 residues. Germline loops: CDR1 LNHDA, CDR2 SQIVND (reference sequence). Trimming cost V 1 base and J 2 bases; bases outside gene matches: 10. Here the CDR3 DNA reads TGTGCCAGTAGTATAGCTGGGGCCGGACTAGCGTTCACAGATACGCAGTATTTT. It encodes CASSIAGAGLAFTDTQYF.

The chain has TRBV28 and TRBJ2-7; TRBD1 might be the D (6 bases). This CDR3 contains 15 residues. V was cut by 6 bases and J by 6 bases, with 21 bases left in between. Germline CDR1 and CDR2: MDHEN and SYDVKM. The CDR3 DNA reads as TGTGCCAGCAGGGGGGCCTCGGGGTACTCAACCGAGCAGTACTTC. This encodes CASRGASGYSTEQYF.

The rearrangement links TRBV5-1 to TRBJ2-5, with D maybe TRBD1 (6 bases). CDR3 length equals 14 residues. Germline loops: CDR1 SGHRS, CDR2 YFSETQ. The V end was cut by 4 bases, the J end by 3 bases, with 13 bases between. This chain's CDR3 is CASSKEGQKETQYF. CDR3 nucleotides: TGCGCCAGCAGCAAGGAAGGACAGAAAGAGACCCAGTACTTC.

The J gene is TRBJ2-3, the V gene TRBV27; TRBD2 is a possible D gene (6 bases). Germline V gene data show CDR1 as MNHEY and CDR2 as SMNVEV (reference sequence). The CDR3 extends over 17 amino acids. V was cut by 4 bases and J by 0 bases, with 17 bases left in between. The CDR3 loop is CASSSPRGSPSTDTQYF. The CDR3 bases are TGTGCCAGCAGTTCCCCCCGGGGGTCCCCCAGCACAGATACGCAGTATTTT.

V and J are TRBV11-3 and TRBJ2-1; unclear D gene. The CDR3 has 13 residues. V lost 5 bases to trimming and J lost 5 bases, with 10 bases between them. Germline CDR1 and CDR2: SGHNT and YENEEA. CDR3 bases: TGTGCCAGCAGCGCTCAGGCAAACAATGAGCAGTTCTTC. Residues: CASSAQANNEQFF.

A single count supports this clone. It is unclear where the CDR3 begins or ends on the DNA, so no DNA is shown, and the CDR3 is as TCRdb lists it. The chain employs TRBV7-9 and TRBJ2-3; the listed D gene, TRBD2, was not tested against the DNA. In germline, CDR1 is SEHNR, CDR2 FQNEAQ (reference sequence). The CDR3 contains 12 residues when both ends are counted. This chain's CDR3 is CASSFASGSVYF.

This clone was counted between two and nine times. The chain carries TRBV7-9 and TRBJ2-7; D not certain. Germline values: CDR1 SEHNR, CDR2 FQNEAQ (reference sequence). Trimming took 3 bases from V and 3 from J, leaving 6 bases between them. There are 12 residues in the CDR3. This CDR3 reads CASSFLDYEQYF. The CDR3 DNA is TGTGCCAGCAGCTTTCTTGACTACGAGCAGTACTTC.

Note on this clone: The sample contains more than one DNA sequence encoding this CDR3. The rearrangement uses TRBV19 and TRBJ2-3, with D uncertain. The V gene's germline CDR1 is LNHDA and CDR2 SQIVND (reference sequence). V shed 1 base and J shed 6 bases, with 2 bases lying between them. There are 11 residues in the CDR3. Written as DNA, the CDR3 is TGTGCCAGTAGTATAGGCGATACGCAGTATTTT. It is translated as CASSIGDTQYF.

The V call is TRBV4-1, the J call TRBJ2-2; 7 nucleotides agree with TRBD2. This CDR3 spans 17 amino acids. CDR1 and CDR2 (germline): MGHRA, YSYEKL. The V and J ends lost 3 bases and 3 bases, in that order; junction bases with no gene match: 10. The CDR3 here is CASSQKPGGRDTGELFF. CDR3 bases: TGCGCCAGCAGCCAGAAACCCGGTGGGAGGGACACCGGGGAGCTGTTTTTT.